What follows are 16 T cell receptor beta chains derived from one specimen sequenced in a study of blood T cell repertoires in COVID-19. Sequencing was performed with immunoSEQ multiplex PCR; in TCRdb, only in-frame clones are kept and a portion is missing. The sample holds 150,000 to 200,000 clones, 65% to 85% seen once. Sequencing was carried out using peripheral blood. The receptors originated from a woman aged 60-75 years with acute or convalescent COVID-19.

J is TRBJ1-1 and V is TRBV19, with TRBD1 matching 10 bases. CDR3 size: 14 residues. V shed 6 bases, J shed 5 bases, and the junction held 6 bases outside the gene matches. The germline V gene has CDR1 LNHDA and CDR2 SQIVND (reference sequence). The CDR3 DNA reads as TGTGCCAGTAGCCGACAGGGGGCATGGACTGAAGCTTTCTTT. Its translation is CASSRQGAWTEAFF.

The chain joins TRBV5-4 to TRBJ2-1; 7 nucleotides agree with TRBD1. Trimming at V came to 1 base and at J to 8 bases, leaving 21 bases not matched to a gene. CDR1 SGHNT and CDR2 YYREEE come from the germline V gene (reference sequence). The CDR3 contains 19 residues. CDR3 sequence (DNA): TGTGCCAGCAGCTTGTTGATGGCCAGGGGGAAAGGTGGCGAACATGAGCAGTTCTTC. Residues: CASSLLMARGKGGEHEQFF.

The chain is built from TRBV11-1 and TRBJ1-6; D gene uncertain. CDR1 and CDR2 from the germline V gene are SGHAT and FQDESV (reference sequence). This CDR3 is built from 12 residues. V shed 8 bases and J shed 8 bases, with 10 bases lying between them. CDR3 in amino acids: CASGTSDSPLHF. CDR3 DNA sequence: TGTGCCAGCGGCACCTCCGATTCACCCCTCCACTTT.

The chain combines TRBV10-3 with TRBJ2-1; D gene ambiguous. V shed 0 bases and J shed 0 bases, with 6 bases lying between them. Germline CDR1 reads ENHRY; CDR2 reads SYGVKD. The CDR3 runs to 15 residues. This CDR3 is CAISESESSYNEQFF. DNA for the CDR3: TGTGCCATCAGTGAGTCAGAGAGCTCCTACAATGAGCAGTTCTTC.

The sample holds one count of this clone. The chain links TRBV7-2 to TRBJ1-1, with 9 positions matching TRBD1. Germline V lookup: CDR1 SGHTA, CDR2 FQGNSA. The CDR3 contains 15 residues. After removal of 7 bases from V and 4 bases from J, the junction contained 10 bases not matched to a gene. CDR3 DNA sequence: TGTGCCAGCATCTTGACCCTGACAGGGGGCACTGAAGCTTTCTTT. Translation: CASILTLTGGTEAFF. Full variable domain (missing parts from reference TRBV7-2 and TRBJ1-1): GAGVSQSPSNKVTEKGKDVELRCDPISGHTALYWYRQSLGQGLEFLIYFQGNSAPDKSGLPSDRFSAERTGGSVSTLTIQRTQQEDSAVYLCASILTLTGGTEAFFGQGTRLTVV.

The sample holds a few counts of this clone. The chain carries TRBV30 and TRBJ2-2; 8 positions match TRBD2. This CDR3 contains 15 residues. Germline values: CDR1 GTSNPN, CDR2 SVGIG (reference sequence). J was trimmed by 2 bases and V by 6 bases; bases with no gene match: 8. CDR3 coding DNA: TGTGCCTGTTTCCGGACTAGCTACAACACCGGGGAGCTGTTTTTT. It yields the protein CACFRTSYNTGELFF.

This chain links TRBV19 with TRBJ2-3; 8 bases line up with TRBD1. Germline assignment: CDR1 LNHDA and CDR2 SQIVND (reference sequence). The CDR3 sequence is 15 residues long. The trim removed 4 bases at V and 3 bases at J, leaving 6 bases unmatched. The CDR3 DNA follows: TGTGCCAGTAGTAAGGGGGACAGGTCGACAGATACGCAGTATTTT. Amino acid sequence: CASSKGDRSTDTQYF.

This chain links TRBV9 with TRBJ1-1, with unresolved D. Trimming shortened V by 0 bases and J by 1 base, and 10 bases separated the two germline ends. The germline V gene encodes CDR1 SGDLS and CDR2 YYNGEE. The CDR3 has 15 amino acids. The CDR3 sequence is CASSVASRENTEAFF. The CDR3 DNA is TGTGCCAGCAGCGTAGCGAGTCGGGAGAACACTGAAGCTTTCTTT.

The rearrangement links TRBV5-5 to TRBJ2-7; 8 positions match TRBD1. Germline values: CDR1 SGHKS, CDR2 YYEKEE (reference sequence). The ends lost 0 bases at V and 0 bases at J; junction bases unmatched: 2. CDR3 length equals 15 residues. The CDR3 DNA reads TGTGCCAGCAGCTTGGCCGGGACAGGCTCCTACGAGCAGTACTTC. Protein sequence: CASSLAGTGSYEQYF.

This CDR3 reads CASSSPRQGVNQPQHF. In DNA, the CDR3 is TGTGCCAGCAGTTCCCCCCGGCAGGGGGTCAATCAGCCCCAGCATTTT. The V gene is TRBV6-2 or TRBV6-3, the J gene TRBJ1-5; TRBD1 aligns across 7 bases. Trimming removed 4 bases from V and 3 bases from J; junction bases left unmatched: 9. The CDR3 runs 16 residues. The germline V gene has CDR1 MNHEY and CDR2 SVGEGT.

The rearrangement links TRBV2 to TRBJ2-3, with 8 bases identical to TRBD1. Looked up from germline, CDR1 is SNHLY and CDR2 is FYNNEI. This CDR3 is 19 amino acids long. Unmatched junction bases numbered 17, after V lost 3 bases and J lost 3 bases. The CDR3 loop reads CASSEALPLQGALTDTQYF. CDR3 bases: TGTGCCAGCAGTGAGGCCCTCCCTCTTCAGGGGGCATTGACAGATACGCAGTATTTT.

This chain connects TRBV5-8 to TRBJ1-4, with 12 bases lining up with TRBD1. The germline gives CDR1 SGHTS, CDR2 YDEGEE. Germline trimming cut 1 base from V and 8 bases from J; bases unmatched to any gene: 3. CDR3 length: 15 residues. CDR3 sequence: CASSLYGTGGEKLFF. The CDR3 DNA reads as TGTGCCAGCAGCTTGTATGGGACAGGGGGCGAAAAACTGTTTTTT.

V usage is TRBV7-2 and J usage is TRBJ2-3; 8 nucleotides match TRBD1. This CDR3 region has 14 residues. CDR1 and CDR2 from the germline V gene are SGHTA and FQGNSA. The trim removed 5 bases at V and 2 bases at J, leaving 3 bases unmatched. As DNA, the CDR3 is TGTGCCAGCAGCGTGGACAGGGTCACAGATACGCAGTATTTT. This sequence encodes CASSVDRVTDTQYF.

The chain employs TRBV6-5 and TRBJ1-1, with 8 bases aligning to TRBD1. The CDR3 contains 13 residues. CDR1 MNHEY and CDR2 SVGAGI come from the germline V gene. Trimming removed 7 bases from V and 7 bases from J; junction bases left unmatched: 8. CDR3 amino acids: CASTLDRVDEAFF. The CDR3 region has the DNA TGTGCCAGCACCCTGGACAGGGTAGATGAAGCTTTCTTT.

The CDR3 DNA reads as TGTGCCAGCAGCACCCGGGAGCCCCTCAGGGAGCTGTTTTTT. Translation gives CASSTREPLRELFF. The chain has TRBV7-9 and TRBJ2-2, with a possible D match to TRBD2 (6 bases). The V gene lost 5 bases and the J gene lost 9 bases, with 16 bases spanning the gap. The CDR3 sequence is 14 residues long. Per germline, CDR1 SEHNR and CDR2 FQNEAQ (reference sequence).

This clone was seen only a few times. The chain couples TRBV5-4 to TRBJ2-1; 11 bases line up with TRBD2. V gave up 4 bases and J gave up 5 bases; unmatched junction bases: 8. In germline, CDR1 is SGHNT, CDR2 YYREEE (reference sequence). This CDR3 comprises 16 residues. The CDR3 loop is CASSTLAGGRHNEQFF. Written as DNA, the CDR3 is TGTGCCAGCAGCACATTAGCGGGGGGGCGTCACAATGAGCAGTTCTTC.